This T cell receptor (beta chain) was observed in a study of beta chain features in type 1 diabetes. In the study overall: Cell yields, age and gender were similar between patients and healthy donors.

Of the isolated RNA, all was reverse transcribed, and so the sequenced material was expressed TCRB transcripts. TCRdb keeps only in-frame clones here, not all; method: immunoSEQ multiplex PCR. The profile shows 500,000 to 700,000 clones, 15% of them singletons. This clone occurred a few times. V lost 5 bases and J lost 2; bases outside the gene matches: 5. In germline, CDR1 is SGHTA, CDR2 FQGNSA. The CDR3 contains 15 residues. The gene calls are TRBV7-2 and TRBJ2-7, with 11 bases that match TRBD2. The sample consisted of naive CD4+ T cells from blood. The TCR comes from a man aged 18 to 35 in good health. CDR3 nucleotides: TGTGCCAGCAGCCCTAGCGGGGGGCTTACCTACGAGCAGTACTTC. The encoded protein is CASSPSGGLTYEQYF.